This T cell receptor (beta chain) was sequenced during a study of T-cell memory formation after mild COVID-19. General observations from the study: Whereas later expanders leaned CD4+, clones contracting day 15 to 85 showed a balanced CD4/CD8 makeup. Chiefly within CM and EM were the contracting CD4+ clones; CD8+ ones were within EMRA.

TCR alpha and TCR beta cDNA libraries carrying sample barcodes and UMIs came from 5'RACE with constant-segment primers. TCRdb fed the 5' RACE reads into MiXCR, producing one record per CDR3 protein. This table holds 300,000 to 400,000 distinct CDR3 sequences, around 30% found once. Regarding this clonotype: Its antigen is not known.

Germline CDR1 SGDLS, CDR2 YYNGEE. V lost 5 bases and J 8 bases, leaving 17 bases between the germline ends. The CDR3 consists of 14 residues. The sequenced sample consisted of PBMCs or a T cell subset sorted from them (not recorded which). The clonotype comes from an adult woman who had mild COVID-19 (a few samples of this study predate the infection). Cell type and time point are not known. The chain uses TRBV9 and TRBJ2-1, with D perhaps TRBD1 or TRBD2 (5 bases each). CDR3 sequence: CASRGTDGHDEQFF. The CDR3 coding sequence is TGTGCCAGCAGGGGGACGGACGGTCACGATGAGCAGTTCTTC.